These 19 T cell receptor beta chains were all obtained from the same sample, sequenced in a study of blood T cell repertoires in COVID-19. Sequencing was performed with immunoSEQ multiplex PCR; in TCRdb, only in-frame clones are kept and a portion is missing. The sample carries 200,000 to 250,000 clones, over 80% recorded once. Sequenced material: PBMCs or T cells enriched from blood (not recorded which). The receptor source for this set is a man aged 30 to 39 who had recovered from COVID-19.

The chain employs TRBV24-1 and TRBJ1-2; tentative D call: TRBD1 (5 bases). The V gene's germline CDR1 is KGHDR and CDR2 SFDVKD. Trimming stripped 7 bases from V and 8 bases from J, with 22 bases between. CDR3 length equals 15 residues. CDR3 nucleotide sequence: TGTGCCACCAGCCATGGTTGGGGCAGGGTTTACGGCTACACCTTC. The encoded protein is CATSHGWGRVYGYTF.

In the case of this clone: Other DNA sequences within the sample encode an identical CDR3. The rearrangement joins TRBV12-3 or TRBV12-4 to TRBJ1-2; D not resolved. Trimming removed 2 bases from V and 5 bases from J, with 9 bases in between. This CDR3 region has 13 residues. CDR3 region: CASSLRGLYGYTF. The CDR3 DNA sequence: TGTGCCAGCAGTTTACGGGGTCTGTATGGCTACACCTTC.

The genes are TRBV4-3 and TRBJ2-7, with 7 bases fitting TRBD2. From germline, CDR1 is LGHNA and CDR2 YSLEER. Unmatched junction bases numbered 12, after V lost 3 bases and J lost 4 bases. The CDR3 is 16 residues long. The CDR3 loop is CASSQYIEAGPYEQYF. For the CDR3, the DNA is TGCGCCAGCAGCCAGTACATTGAAGCGGGGCCATACGAGCAGTACTTC.

V is TRBV7-9 and J is TRBJ1-4; TRBD1 is a possible D gene (5 bases). V was pared by 3 bases and J by 0 bases, with 8 bases between. Germline V gene data show CDR1 as SEHNR and CDR2 as FQNEAQ (reference sequence). There are 15 residues in the CDR3. CDR3 sequence reads: CASSFRTPTNEKLFF. The CDR3 DNA is TGTGCCAGCAGCTTCAGGACACCAACTAATGAAAAACTGTTTTTT.

This clone appeared a single time. The rearrangement uses TRBV6-1 and TRBJ1-1; TRBD1 is a possible D gene (5 bases). This CDR3 region has 13 residues. Germline loops: CDR1 MNHNS, CDR2 SASEGT. Trimming removed 9 bases from V and 1 base from J, with 12 bases in between. The CDR3 sequence: CASRRGGNTEAFF. CDR3 bases: TGTGCCAGTCGCCGGGGGGGGAACACTGAAGCTTTCTTT.

This chain joins TRBV24-1 and TRBJ1-1; TRBD1 is a possible D gene (6 bases). V lost 8 bases to trimming and J lost 5 bases, with 8 bases between them. CDR1 is KGHDR and CDR2 is SFDVKD in the germline V gene. The CDR3 is 11 amino acids. CDR3: CATKGGTEAFF. The CDR3 coding sequence is TGTGCCACCAAGGGGGGGACTGAAGCTTTCTTT.

V usage is TRBV6-1 and J usage is TRBJ1-2; 9 positions match TRBD1. CDR3 size: 14 residues. From germline, CDR1 is MNHNS and CDR2 SASEGT. V lost 0 bases, J lost 7 bases, and 3 bases stayed unmatched. The CDR3 bases are TGTGCCAGCAGTGAAGCGGAGACAGGGGGTGGCTACACCTTC. Protein sequence: CASSEAETGGGYTF.

The rearrangement links TRBV9 to TRBJ2-2, with D tentatively TRBD1 (5 bases). The germline V gene encodes CDR1 SGDLS and CDR2 YYNGEE. The length of the CDR3 is 18 residues. V was shortened by 3 bases and J by 7 bases, with 25 bases between the two germline ends. CDR3 DNA sequence: TGTGCCAGCAGCGGGCGGTTGACAGTAGCAACGCGCTACGGGGAGCTGTTTTTT. This translates into CASSGRLTVATRYGELFF.

The chain is built from TRBV5-1 and TRBJ2-2, with D tentatively TRBD2 (6 bases). Trimming shortened V by 2 bases and J by 4 bases, and 12 bases separated the two germline ends. The CDR3 is made up of 15 amino acids. Germline CDR1 SGHRS, CDR2 YFSETQ. The CDR3 here is CASSFSQGGTGELFF. The DNA for the CDR3 is TGCGCCAGCAGCTTTTCGCAGGGAGGCACCGGGGAGCTGTTTTTT.

The chain employs TRBV14 and TRBJ2-3, with TRBD2 identical over 15 bases. Trimming took 5 bases from V and 6 from J; bases not matched to a gene: 6. This CDR3 is 16 amino acids long. The germline V gene encodes CDR1 SGHDN and CDR2 FVKESK. CDR3 in amino acids: CASSSGTSGGTDTQYF. The CDR3 nucleotides read TGTGCCAGCAGCTCTGGGACTAGCGGGGGGACGGATACGCAGTATTTT. Complete variable domain (other parts from reference TRBV14 and TRBJ2-3): EAGVTQFPSHSVIEKGQTVTLRCDPISGHDNLYWYRRVMGKEIKFLLHFVKESKQDESGMPNNRFLAERTGGTYSTLKVQPAELEDSGVYFCASSSGTSGGTDTQYFGPGTRLTVL.

The chain recombines TRBV9 with TRBJ2-7; D is unresolved. The CDR3 has 13 amino acids. V gave up 0 bases and J gave up 3 bases, with 7 bases separating them. Germline V gene lookup returns CDR1 SGDLS and CDR2 YYNGEE. The CDR3 loop reads CASSVGDGYEQYF. CDR3 bases: TGTGCCAGCAGCGTAGGAGATGGCTACGAGCAGTACTTC.

The chain couples TRBV2 to TRBJ1-1; 7 bases fit TRBD1. The junction had 12 bases not matched to a gene; V was cut back by 0 bases and J by 5 bases. Germline V gives CDR1 SNHLY, CDR2 FYNNEI. This CDR3 has 17 amino acids. The CDR3 DNA reads as TGTGCCAGCAGTGAAGCGCGGTCAGGGGGTGGGAGGACTGAAGCTTTCTTT. Its translation is CASSEARSGGGRTEAFF.

The V gene is TRBV21-1, the J gene TRBJ2-7; TRBD2 was called by the table and not checked on the DNA. TRBV21-1 counts as a pseudogene. The CDR3 extends over 13 amino acids. The CDR3 nucleotides read TGTGCCAGCAGCAAAAGCCCCCATTACGAGCAGTACTTC. Its protein product is CASSKSPHYEQYF.

The chain is built from TRBV5-4 and TRBJ2-7, with 10 nucleotides matching TRBD1. This CDR3 is built from 15 residues. J gave up 2 bases and V 3 bases, and 5 bases lay outside the gene matches. Germline assignment: CDR1 SGHNT and CDR2 YYREEE (reference sequence). Written as DNA, the CDR3 is TGTGCCAGCAGCTCGGCCGGGACAGGGGCCTACGAGCAGTACTTC. Residues: CASSSAGTGAYEQYF.

The table lists this clone with a count of one. The CDR3 region has the DNA TGCGCCAGCAGCCAAGACGGGGTCAGCGGTAACACCGGGGAGCTGTTTTTT. Protein sequence: CASSQDGVSGNTGELFF. The chain combines TRBV4-3 with TRBJ2-2; maybe TRBD2 (5 bases). The CDR3 is made up of 17 amino acids. V was clipped by 0 bases and J by 2 bases, with 13 bases between them. The V gene's germline CDR1 is LGHNA and CDR2 YSLEER.

The chain is built from TRBV7-8 and TRBJ2-2; TRBD1 matches at 10 bases. Trimming took 4 bases from V and 4 from J; bases not matched to a gene: 9. CDR3 length: 17 residues. The V gene's germline CDR1 is SGHVS and CDR2 FQNEAQ. The CDR3 sequence: CASSSTRDRGPTGELFF. For the CDR3, the DNA is TGTGCCAGCAGCTCAACCCGGGACAGGGGACCCACCGGGGAGCTGTTTTTT.

The chain has TRBV21-1 and TRBJ2-6; TRBD1, as called in the table, went unchecked against the DNA. TRBV21-1 counts as a pseudogene. This CDR3 spans 19 amino acids. The CDR3 nucleotides read TGTGCCAGCAGCAAAGAGGATACAGGGACCTACTCTGGGGCCAACGTCCTGACTTTC. Its protein is CASSKEDTGTYSGANVLTF.

The chain is built from TRBV4-3 and TRBJ1-1, with a weak D call TRBD1 (5 bases). The V gene lost 3 bases and the J gene lost 5 bases, with 16 bases spanning the gap. This CDR3 spans 15 amino acids. Germline-derived CDR1 and CDR2 are LGHNA and YSLEER. The CDR3 sequence is CASSQVGRGFTEAFF. CDR3 coding DNA: TGCGCCAGCAGCCAGGTCGGGAGGGGTTTTACTGAAGCTTTCTTT.

The chain combines TRBV19 with TRBJ1-4; D not certain. CDR3 size: 14 residues. Trimming stripped 4 bases from V and 5 bases from J, with 11 bases between. Germline CDR1 is LNHDA and CDR2 is SQIVND (reference sequence). The DNA for the CDR3 is TGTGCCAGTAGTACTCGTCGGTGGAATGAAAAACTGTTTTTT. Its translation is CASSTRRWNEKLFF.